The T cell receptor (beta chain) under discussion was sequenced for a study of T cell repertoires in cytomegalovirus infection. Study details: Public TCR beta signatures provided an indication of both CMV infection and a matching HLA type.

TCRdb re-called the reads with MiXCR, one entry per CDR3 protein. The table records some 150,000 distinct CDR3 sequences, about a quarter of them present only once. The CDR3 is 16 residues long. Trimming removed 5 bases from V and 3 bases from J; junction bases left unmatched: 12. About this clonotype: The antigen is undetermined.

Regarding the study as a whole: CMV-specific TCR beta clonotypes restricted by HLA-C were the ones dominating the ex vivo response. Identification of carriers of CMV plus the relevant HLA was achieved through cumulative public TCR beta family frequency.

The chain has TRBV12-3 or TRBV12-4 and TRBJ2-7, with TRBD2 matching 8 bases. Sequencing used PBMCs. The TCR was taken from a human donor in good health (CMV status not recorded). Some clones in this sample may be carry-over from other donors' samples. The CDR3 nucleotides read TGTGCCAGCAGTCCACGTCCGGCGGGGGGTTTCTACGAGCAGTACTTC. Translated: CASSPRPAGGFYEQYF.